What follows is one T cell receptor (beta chain) and its context. Its antigen is not known. Primers used in a second PCR of about 6 to 11 cycles were a sample-barcoded 5' primer and a J-beta primer mix. TCRdb redid the calling of the 5' RACE reads with MiXCR, one entry per CDR3 protein. The profile shows about a million distinct CDR3 sequences, 51% of them singletons. Each individual donor underwent a draw of approximately 10 milliliters of peripheral blood. The record originates from a study of blood T cells in healthy people across ages. Whole-study findings and limits: CMV infection status of these donors was not known. A roughly linear age-dependent decrease characterized TCR beta diversity per million T cells. Naive T cell percentage showed a strong correlation with TCR beta diversity.

Germline CDR1 is MDHEN and CDR2 is SYDVKM. CDR3 length: 15 amino acids. The sequenced sample was blood. The rearrangement uses TRBV28 and TRBJ2-7, with D tentatively TRBD1 (5 bases). TRBJ2-5 explains the end of the DNA better; the J call may be wrong. The TCR was taken from a woman aged 60-75 years in good health. CDR3 nucleotide sequence: TGTGCCAGCAGTCCCGCGGACAAGACTTCAGAGACCCAGTACTTC. This translates into CASSPADKTSETQYF.